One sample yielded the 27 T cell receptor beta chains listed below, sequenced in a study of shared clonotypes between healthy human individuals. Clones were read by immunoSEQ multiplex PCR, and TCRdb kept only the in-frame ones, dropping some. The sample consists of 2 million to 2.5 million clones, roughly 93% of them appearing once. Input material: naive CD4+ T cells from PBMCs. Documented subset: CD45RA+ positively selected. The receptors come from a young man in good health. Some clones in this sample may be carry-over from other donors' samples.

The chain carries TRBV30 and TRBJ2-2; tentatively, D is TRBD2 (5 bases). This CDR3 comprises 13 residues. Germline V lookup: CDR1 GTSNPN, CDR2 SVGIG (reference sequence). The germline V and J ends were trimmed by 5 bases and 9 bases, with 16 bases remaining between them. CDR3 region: CAWLGRGDRELFF. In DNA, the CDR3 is TGTGCCTGGTTAGGTCGGGGTGACCGGGAGCTGTTTTTT.

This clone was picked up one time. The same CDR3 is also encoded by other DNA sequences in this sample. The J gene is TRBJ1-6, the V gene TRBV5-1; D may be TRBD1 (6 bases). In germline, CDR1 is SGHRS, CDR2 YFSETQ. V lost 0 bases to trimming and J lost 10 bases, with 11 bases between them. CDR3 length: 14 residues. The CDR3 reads CASSLAGRGSPLHF. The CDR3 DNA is TGCGCCAGCAGCTTGGCTGGCAGGGGATCACCCCTCCACTTT.

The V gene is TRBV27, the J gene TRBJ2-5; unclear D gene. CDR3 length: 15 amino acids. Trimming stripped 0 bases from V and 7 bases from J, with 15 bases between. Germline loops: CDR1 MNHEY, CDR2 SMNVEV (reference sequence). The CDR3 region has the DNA TGTGCCAGCAGTTTATCCGGCTGGGAACTCGGGACCCAGTACTTC. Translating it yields CASSLSGWELGTQYF.

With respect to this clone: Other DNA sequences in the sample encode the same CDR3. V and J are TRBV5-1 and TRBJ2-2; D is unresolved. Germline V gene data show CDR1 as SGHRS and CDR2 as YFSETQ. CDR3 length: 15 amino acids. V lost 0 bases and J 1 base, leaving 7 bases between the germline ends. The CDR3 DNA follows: TGCGCCAGCAGCTTGGGACCGGGGAACACCGGGGAGCTGTTTTTT. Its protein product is CASSLGPGNTGELFF.

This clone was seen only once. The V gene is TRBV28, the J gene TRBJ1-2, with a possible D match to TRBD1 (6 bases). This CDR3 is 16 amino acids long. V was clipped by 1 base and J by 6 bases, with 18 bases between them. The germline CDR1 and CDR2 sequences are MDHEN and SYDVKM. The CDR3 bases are TGTGCCAGCAGTTTATCCCCAGGAACAGGGTATAATGGCTACACCTTC. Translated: CASSLSPGTGYNGYTF.

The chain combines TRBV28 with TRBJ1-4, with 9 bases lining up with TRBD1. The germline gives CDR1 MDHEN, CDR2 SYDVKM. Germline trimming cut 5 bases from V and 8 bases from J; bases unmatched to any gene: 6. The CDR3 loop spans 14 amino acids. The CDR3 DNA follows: TGTGCCAGCAGTGGGGGACAGGGCTGGGAAAAACTGTTTTTT. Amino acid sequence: CASSGGQGWEKLFF.

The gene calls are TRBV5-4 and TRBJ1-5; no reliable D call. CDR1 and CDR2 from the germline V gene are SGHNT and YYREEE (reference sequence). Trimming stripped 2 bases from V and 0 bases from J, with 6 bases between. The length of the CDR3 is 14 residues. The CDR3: CASSLDTSNQPQHF. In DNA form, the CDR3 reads TGTGCCAGCAGCTTAGACACTAGCAATCAGCCCCAGCATTTT.

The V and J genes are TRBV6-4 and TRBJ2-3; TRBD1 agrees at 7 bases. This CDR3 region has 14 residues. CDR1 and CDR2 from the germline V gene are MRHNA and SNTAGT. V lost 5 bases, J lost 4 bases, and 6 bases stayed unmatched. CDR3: CASSPGQRPDTQYF. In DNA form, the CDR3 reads TGTGCCAGCAGTCCGGGACAGAGGCCAGATACGCAGTATTTT.

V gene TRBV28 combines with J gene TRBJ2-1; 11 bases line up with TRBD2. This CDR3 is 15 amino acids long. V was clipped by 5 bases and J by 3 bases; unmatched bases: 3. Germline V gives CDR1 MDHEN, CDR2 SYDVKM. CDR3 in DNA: TGTGCCAGCAGTAAACTAGCGGGGGTCTACAATGAGCAGTTCTTC. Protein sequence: CASSKLAGVYNEQFF.

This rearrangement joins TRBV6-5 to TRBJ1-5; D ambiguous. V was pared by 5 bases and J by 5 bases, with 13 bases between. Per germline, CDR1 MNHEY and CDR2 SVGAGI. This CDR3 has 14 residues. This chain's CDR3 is CASSQSHGHQPQHF. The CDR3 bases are TGTGCCAGCAGTCAGAGCCATGGTCATCAGCCCCAGCATTTT.

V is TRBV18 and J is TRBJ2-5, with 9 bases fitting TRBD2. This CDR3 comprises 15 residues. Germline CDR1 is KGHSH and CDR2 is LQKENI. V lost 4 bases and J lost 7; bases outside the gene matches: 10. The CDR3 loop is CASSHQREVLGTQYF. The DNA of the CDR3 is TGTGCCAGCTCACATCAGCGGGAGGTCTTGGGGACCCAGTACTTC. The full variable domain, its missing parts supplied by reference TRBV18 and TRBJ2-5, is NAGVMQNPRHLVRRRGQEARLRCSPMKGHSHVYWYRQLPEEGLKFMVYLQKENIIDESGMPKERFSAEFPKEGPSILRIQQVVRGDSAAYFCASSHQREVLGTQYFGPGTRLLVL.

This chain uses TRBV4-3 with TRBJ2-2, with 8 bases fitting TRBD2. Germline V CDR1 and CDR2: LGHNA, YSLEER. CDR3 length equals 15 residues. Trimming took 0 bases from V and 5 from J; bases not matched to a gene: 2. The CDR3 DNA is TGCGCCAGCAGCCAAGAGGGACTAGGGACCGGGGAGCTGTTTTTT. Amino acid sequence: CASSQEGLGTGELFF.

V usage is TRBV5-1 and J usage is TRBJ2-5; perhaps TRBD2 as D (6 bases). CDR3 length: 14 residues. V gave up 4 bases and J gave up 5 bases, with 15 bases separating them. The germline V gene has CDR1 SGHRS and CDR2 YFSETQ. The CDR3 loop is CASSSLLAGETQYF. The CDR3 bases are TGCGCCAGCAGCAGCCTACTAGCTGGGGAGACCCAGTACTTC.

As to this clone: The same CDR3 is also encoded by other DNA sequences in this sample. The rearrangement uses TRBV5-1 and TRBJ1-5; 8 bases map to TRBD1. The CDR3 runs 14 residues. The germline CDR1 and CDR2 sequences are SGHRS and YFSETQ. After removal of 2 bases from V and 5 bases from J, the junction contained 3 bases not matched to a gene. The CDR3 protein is CASSLDRGDQPQHF. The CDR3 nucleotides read TGCGCCAGCAGCTTAGACAGGGGTGATCAGCCCCAGCATTTT.

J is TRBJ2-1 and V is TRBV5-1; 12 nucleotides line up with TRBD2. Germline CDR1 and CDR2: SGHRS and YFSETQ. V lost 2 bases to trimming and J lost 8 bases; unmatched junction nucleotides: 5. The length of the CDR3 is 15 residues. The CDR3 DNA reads TGCGCCAGCAGCTTTCTAGCGGGAGGGCCTCATGAGCAGTTCTTC. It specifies CASSFLAGGPHEQFF.

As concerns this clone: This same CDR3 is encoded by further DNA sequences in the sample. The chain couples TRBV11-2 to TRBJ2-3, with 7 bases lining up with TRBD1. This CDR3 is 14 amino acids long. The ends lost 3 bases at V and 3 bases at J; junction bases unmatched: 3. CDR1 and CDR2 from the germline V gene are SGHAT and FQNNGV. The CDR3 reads CASSFTRGTDTQYF. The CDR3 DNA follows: TGTGCCAGCAGCTTTACCAGGGGGACAGATACGCAGTATTTT.

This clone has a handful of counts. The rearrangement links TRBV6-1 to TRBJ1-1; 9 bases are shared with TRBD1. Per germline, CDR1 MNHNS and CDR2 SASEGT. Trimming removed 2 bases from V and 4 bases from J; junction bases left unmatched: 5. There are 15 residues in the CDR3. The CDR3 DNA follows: TGTGCCAGCAGTGAAAGGGGACAGGGACGCACTGAAGCTTTCTTT. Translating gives CASSERGQGRTEAFF.

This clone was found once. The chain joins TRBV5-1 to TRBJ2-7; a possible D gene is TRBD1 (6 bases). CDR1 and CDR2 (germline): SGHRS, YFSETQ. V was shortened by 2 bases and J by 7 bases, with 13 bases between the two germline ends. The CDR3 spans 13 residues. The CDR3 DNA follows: TGCGCCAGCAGCTTAGTTCGAGGGACAGAGCAGTACTTC. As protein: CASSLVRGTEQYF.

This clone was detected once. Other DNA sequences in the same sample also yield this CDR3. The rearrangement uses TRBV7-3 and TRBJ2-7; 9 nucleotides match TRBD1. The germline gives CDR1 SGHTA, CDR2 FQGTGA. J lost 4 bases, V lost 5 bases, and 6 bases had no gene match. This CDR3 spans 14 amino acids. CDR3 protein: CASSPTGGSYEQYF. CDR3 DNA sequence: TGTGCCAGCAGCCCGACAGGGGGGTCTTACGAGCAGTACTTC.

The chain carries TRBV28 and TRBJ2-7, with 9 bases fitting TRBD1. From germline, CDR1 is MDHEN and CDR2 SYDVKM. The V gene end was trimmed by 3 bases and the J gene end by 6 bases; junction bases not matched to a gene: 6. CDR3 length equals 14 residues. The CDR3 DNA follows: TGTGCCAGCAGTTTGTTACAGGGGGCCGGCGAGCAGTACTTC. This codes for CASSLLQGAGEQYF.

CDR3 sequence: CAWSVPTGFGPQHF. The CDR3 nucleotides are TGTGCCTGGAGTGTACCAACAGGTTTCGGACCCCAGCATTTT. The chain links TRBV30 to TRBJ1-5; weak D call: TRBD1 (5 bases). Trimming removed 0 bases at V and 10 bases at J, with 16 bases between. The CDR3 runs to 14 residues. The germline V gene encodes CDR1 GTSNPN and CDR2 SVGIG (reference sequence).

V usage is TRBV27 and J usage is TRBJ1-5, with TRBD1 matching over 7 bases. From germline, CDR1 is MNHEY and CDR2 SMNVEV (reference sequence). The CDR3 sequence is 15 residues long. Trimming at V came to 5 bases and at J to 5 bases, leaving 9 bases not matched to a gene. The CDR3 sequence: CASSKQGNRDQPQHF. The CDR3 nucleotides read TGTGCCAGCAGTAAACAGGGGAATCGGGATCAGCCCCAGCATTTT.

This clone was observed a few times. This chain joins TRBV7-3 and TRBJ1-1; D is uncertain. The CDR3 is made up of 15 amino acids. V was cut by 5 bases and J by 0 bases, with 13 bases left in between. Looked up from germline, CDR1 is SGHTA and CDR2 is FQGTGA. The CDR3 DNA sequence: TGTGCCAGCAGCGTCCTCGGTGGGTTGAACACTGAAGCTTTCTTT. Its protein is CASSVLGGLNTEAFF.

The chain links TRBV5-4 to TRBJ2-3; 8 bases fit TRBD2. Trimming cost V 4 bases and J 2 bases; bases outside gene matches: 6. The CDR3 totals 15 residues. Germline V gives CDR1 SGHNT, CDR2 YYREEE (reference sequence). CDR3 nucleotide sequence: TGTGCCAGCAGCCCAGCGGGAGTTATCACAGATACGCAGTATTTT. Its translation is CASSPAGVITDTQYF.

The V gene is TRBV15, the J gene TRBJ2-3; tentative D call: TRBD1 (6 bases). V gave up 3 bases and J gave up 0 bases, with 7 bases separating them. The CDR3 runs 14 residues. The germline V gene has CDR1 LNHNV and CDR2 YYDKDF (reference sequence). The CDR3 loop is CATSRGASTDTQYF. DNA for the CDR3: TGTGCCACCAGCAGGGGGGCGAGCACAGATACGCAGTATTTT. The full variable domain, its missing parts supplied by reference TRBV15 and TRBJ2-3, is DAMVIQNPRYQVTQFGKPVTLSCSQTLNHNVMYWYQQKSSQAPKLLFHYYDKDFNNEADTPDNFQSRRPNTSFCFLDIRSPGLGDTAMYLCATSRGASTDTQYFGPGTRLTVL.

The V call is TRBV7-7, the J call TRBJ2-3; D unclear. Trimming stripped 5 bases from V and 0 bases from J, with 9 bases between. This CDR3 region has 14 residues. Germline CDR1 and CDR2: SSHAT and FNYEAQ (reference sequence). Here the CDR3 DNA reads TGTGCCAGCAGCCCCGCAAGTAGCACAGATACGCAGTATTTT. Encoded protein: CASSPASSTDTQYF. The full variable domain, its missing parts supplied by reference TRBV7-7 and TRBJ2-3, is GAGVSQSPRYKVTKRGQDVTLRCDPISSHATLYWYQQALGQGPEFLTYFNYEAQPDKSGLPSDRFSAERPEGSISTLTIQRTEQRDSAMYRCASSPASSTDTQYFGPGTRLTVL.

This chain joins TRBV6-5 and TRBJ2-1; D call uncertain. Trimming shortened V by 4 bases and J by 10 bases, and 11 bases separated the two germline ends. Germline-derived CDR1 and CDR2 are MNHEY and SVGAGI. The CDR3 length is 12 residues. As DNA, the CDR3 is TGTGCCAGCAGTTCAGTTTTGCGGGAGCAGTTCTTC. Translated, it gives CASSSVLREQFF.